This entry features one T cell receptor (beta chain) sequence. This clonotype was seen repeatedly, ten times or more. Its specific antigen is unknown. One base away there is no much larger clone; base qualities are not given. Bone marrow was sampled from every patient at the time of active disease. Bone marrow mononuclear cells were isolated by Ficoll-Hypaque density gradient centrifugation. Myeloma plasma cells were removed and CD138-negative cells were collected by negative selection after labeling with CD138 magnetic microbeads on a MACS separator. Flow cytometry on an Attune NxT with CD138 antibodies was used to check the purity of the isolated cells. Total RNA was extracted with TRIzol reagent and quantified with a NanoDrop spectrophotometer. Paired RNA-seq and IR-seq were performed on the CD138-negative bone marrow sample of each patient. CDR1 and CDR2 were assigned from the germline V gene (reference sequence) as DFQATT and SNEGSKA. Including the terminal cysteine and phenylalanine, the CDR3 comprises 16 residues. Solely the CDR3 DNA is kept, with 48 bases framed from the first base. V trim: 6 bases; J trim: 5 bases; unmatched bases: 14.

This entry comes from a study of read filtering for tumor transcriptome and immune sequencing (TCRdb year 2020). About the study as a whole: The cohort was composed of approximately 17 male and roughly 15 female patients, with a mean age of approximately 62 years and an age range of roughly 45 to 80. A main aim was a read-filtering strategy for immune repertoire data, specifically whether clonotypes supported by a single read should be removed. Whole-transcriptome libraries were prepared with the TruSeq RNA Access Library Prep Kit after DNase treatment. By revised international staging, roughly 8 patients were R-ISS I, over 15 were R-ISS II and roughly 7 were R-ISS III. The study compared TCR repertoires from targeted immune repertoire sequencing and bulk whole-transcriptome sequencing run on the same bone marrow samples. Per sample, about 4.05 to 10.27 million TCR-region mapped reads were obtained with IR-seq, compared with only 85 to 1273 with RNA-seq. Study-wide conclusions, independent of this receptor: The sorted CD138-negative fraction was composed of a mixed bone marrow immune population rather than of purified T cells. In IR-seq, single-read clonotypes were 80% to 90% of clonotypes but approximately 3.7% of total reads; in RNA-seq they were 74.6% of clonotypes and about 41% of reads. Compared with RNA-seq, IR-seq captured clonotypes at much greater depth and more reliably, and a smaller IR-seq throughput was enough to identify most of the shared clonotypes. The correlation between IR-seq and RNA-seq shared clonotype proportions rose when single-read clonotypes were removed.

Starting from approximately 0.4 ug RNA, TCR libraries were constructed with the Immunoverse kit using molecular barcoded adaptors that cover the alpha/delta and beta/gamma chains. The same RNA used for transcriptome sequencing was used for TCR library preparation. Sequencing of TCR libraries was carried out on an Illumina HiSeq 4000 with 2 x 150 cycles. The published analysis was carried out like this. TCR reads were aligned to human V, D, J and C references and assembled into CDR3 clonotypes with MiXCR, including quality filtering and error correction. The tcR package in R was used for analysis of clonotype counts and gene usage diversity. For inspection of raw mapping reads, RNA-seq reads were mapped by STAR aligner version 2.5.3a onto GRCh37 of the human genome. To test the effect of sequencing depth on detected clonotypes, IR-seq fastq files were randomly downsampled using Seqtk 1.3. TCRdb's own reprocessing of the public reads used fastp at Q25 and MiXCR and kept productive beta chains. Each entry is one CDR3 protein sequence, shown with its most common DNA and genes. The V and J calls, along with clone size, are taken from TCRdb and not from the paper's own processing. The sample records approximately 150,000 distinct CDR3 sequences, roughly 13% of which are singletons. 6.5% to 9% of the sample lies in the top ten.

This TCR derives from a donor at least 40 years old with multiple myeloma. Sequencing was performed on a population of CD138-negative cells sorted from bone marrow. What the cell subset or site label conveys for this sample: bone marrow mononuclear cells depleted of CD138+ plasma/myeloma cells by negative magnetic selection. The rearrangement joined TRBV20-1 to TRBJ2-2; TRBD2 lines up with 8 middle nucleotides. The nucleotide sequence reads TGCAGTGCGGCCCGGGCGGGGGGACCGCGAACCGGGGAGCTGTTTTTT. It is translated as CSAARAGGPRTGELFF.